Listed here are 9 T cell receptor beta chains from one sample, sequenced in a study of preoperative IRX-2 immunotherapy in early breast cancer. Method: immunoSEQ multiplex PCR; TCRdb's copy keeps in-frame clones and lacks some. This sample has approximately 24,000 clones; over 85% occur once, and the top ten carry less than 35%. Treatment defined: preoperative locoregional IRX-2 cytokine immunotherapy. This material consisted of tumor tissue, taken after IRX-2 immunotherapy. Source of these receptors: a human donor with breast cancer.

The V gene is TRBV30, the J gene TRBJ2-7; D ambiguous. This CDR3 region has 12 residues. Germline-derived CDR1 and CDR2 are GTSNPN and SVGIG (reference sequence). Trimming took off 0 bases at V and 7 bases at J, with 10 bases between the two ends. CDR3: CAWSVLALEQYF. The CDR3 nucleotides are TGTGCCTGGAGTGTACTGGCGTTGGAGCAGTACTTC.

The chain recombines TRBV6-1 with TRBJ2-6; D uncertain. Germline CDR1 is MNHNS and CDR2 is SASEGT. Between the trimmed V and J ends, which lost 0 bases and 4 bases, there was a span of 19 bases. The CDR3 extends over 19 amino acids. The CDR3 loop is CASSEAPLRVGPGANVLTF. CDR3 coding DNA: TGTGCCAGCAGTGAAGCGCCCTTAAGGGTCGGGCCCGGGGCCAACGTCCTGACTTTC.

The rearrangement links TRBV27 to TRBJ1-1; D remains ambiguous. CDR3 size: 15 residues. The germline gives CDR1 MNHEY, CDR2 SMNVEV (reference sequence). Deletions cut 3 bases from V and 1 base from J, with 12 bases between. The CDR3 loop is CASSFRAAGNTEAFF. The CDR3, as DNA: TGTGCCAGCAGTTTTAGAGCAGCCGGGAACACTGAAGCTTTCTTT.

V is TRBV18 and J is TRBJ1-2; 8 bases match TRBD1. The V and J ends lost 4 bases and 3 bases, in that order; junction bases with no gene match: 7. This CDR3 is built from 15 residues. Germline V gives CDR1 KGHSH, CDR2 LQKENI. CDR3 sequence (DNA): TGTGCCAGCTCACTTGGACAGGGTGAAGACTATGGCTACACCTTC. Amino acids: CASSLGQGEDYGYTF.

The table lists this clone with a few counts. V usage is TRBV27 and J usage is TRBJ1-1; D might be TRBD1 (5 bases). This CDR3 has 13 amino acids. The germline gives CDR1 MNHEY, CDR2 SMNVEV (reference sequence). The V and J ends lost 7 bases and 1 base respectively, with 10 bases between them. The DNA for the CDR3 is TGTGCCAGCAAAGGTGGACAGAACACTGAAGCTTTCTTT. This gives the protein CASKGGQNTEAFF.

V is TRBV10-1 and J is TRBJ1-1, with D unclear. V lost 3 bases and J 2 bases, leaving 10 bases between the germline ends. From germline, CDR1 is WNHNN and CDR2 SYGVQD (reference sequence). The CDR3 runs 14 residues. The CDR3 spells CASSEGLGNTEAFF. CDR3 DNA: TGCGCCAGCAGTGAAGGTCTCGGTAACACTGAAGCTTTCTTT.

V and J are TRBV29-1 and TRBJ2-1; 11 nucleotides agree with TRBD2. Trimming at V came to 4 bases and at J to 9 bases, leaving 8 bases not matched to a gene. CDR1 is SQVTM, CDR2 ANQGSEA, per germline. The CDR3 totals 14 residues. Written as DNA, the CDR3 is TGCAGCGTTGTGATGGCTAGCGGGGGGATTGAGCAGTTCTTC. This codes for CSVVMASGGIEQFF.

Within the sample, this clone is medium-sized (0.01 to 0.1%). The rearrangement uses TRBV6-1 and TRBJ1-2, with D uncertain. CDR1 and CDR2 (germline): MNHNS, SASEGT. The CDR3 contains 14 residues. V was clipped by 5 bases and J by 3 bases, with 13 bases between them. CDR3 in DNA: TGTGCCAGCAGTCGGGCCACCTTGGACTATGGCTACACCTTC. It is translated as CASSRATLDYGYTF.

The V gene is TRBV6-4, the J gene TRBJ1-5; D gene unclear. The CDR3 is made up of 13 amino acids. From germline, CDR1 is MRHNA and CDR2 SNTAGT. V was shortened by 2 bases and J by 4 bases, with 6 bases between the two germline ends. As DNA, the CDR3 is TGTGCCAGCAGTGACAGGGAGAATCAGCCCCAGCATTTT. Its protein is CASSDRENQPQHF.